A selection of T cell receptor beta chains follows, all from one sample in a study of tumor-infiltrating lymphocytes in oesophageal squamous cell carcinoma. MiXCR, run by TCRdb on the PCR reads, gives a single entry per CDR3 protein. The sample lists 19,000 or so distinct CDR3 sequences; around 40% were seen once. The material sequenced was blood. These receptors all stem from a male donor with esophageal squamous cell carcinoma. Both conserved end residues are part of each CDR3. Fields, in order: D gene, V gene, clone size, J gene, CDR3 DNA, CDR3 protein. The D gene is left open where the match is weak. Clone size is shown for a subset of rows, as once, few, many or a class of expanded clone.

d_call: NA
v_call: TRBV9
clone_size: NA
j_call: TRBJ2-7
cdr3_nt: TGTGCCAGCAGCGTGGCCACTAGCTCCTACAATGAGCAGTACTTC
cdr3_aa: CASSVATSSYNEQYF

d_call: TRBD2
v_call: TRBV6-5
clone_size: NA
j_call: TRBJ2-5
cdr3_nt: TGTGCCAGCAGTGCGGGAGGGCCGGGGTTCTTC
cdr3_aa: CASSAGGPGFF

d_call: TRBD2
v_call: TRBV7-6
clone_size: NA
j_call: TRBJ2-1
cdr3_nt: TGTGCCAGCAGCTTAGCGCATGGGGGGGGAGACAGAAGCTCCTACAATGAGCAGTTCTTC
cdr3_aa: CASSLAHGGGDRSSYNEQFF

d_call: NA
v_call: TRBV2
clone_size: many
j_call: TRBJ1-5
cdr3_nt: TGTGCCAGCAGTGGAGGCATCAATCAGCCCCAGCATTTT
cdr3_aa: CASSGGINQPQHF

d_call: NA
v_call: TRBV7-6
clone_size: few
j_call: TRBJ2-1
cdr3_nt: TGTGCCAGCAGCTTAGCGGGAGTACCCTACAATGAGCAGTTCTTC
cdr3_aa: CASSLAGVPYNEQFF

d_call: TRBD1
v_call: TRBV7-6
clone_size: NA
j_call: TRBJ2-3
cdr3_nt: TGTGCCAGCAGCGGGGGACAGGGGGCCACAGATACGCAGTATTTT
cdr3_aa: CASSGGQGATDTQYF

d_call: TRBD2
v_call: TRBV30
clone_size: few
j_call: TRBJ2-1
cdr3_nt: TGTGCCTGGACGAGGGGTAGCGGGATGAATGAGCAGTTCTTC
cdr3_aa: CAWTRGSGMNEQFF

d_call: TRBD2
v_call: TRBV7-6
clone_size: NA
j_call: TRBJ2-7
cdr3_nt: TGTGCCAGCAGCTTAAGGCTAGCGGGAGATGGGGAGCAGTACTTC
cdr3_aa: CASSLRLAGDGEQYF

d_call: NA
v_call: TRBV11-3
clone_size: NA
j_call: TRBJ2-1
cdr3_nt: TGTGCCAGCAGCTTGGGAGAAGAGCAGTTCTTC
cdr3_aa: CASSLGEEQFF

d_call: NA
v_call: TRBV6-1
clone_size: few
j_call: TRBJ2-7
cdr3_nt: TGTGCCAGCAGTGAATCCGGCTACGAGCAGTACTTC
cdr3_aa: CASSESGYEQYF

d_call: TRBD1
v_call: TRBV7-2
clone_size: NA
j_call: TRBJ2-3
cdr3_nt: TGTGCCAGCAGCTTAGCGGGACAGGGAAGCACAGATACGCAGTATTTT
cdr3_aa: CASSLAGQGSTDTQYF

d_call: NA
v_call: TRBV3-1
clone_size: few
j_call: TRBJ2-3
cdr3_nt: TGTGCCAGCAGCCGACAGGAAGATACGCAGTATTTT
cdr3_aa: CASSRQEDTQYF

d_call: NA
v_call: TRBV12-3/TRBV12-4
clone_size: medium-sized
j_call: TRBJ2-2
cdr3_nt: TGTGCCAGCAGCCCCGCCGGAGCGAACACCGGGGAGCTGTTTTTT
cdr3_aa: CASSPAGANTGELFF

d_call: NA
v_call: TRBV5-1
clone_size: many
j_call: TRBJ2-2
cdr3_nt: TGCGCCAGCAGCTTGGTGGTAGACAGGATGGGACCATCCGGGGAGCTGTTTTTT
cdr3_aa: CASSLVVDRMGPSGELFF

d_call: TRBD1
v_call: TRBV7-2
clone_size: NA
j_call: TRBJ1-2
cdr3_nt: TGTGCCAGCAGCTTCGGGGGACAGGGACAGGGGAGCTATGGCTACACCTTC
cdr3_aa: CASSFGGQGQGSYGYTF

d_call: NA
v_call: TRBV6-8
clone_size: once
j_call: TRBJ2-7
cdr3_nt: TGTGCCAGCCGACCTGGGGCCTCCTACGAGCAGTACTTC
cdr3_aa: CASRPGASYEQYF

d_call: TRBD1
v_call: TRBV28
clone_size: NA
j_call: TRBJ2-1
cdr3_nt: TGTGCCAGCAGTTTCTCAGGGGGCGACTACAATGAGCAGTTCTTC
cdr3_aa: CASSFSGGDYNEQFF

d_call: NA
v_call: TRBV6-6
clone_size: NA
j_call: TRBJ2-1
cdr3_nt: TGTGCCAGCAGTTACCTTGGAGGGCCGCGGGATGAGCAGTTCTTC
cdr3_aa: CASSYLGGPRDEQFF

d_call: TRBD1
v_call: TRBV7-9
clone_size: many
j_call: TRBJ1-2
cdr3_nt: TGTGCCAGCAGCTTAGATTGGCAGGGGGTACCCTTC
cdr3_aa: CASSLDWQGVPF

d_call: NA
v_call: TRBV7-2
clone_size: NA
j_call: TRBJ2-7
cdr3_nt: TGTGCCAGCAGCTTAGGTGGGACCCACCTACCCAGCTACGAGCAGTACTTC
cdr3_aa: CASSLGGTHLPSYEQYF

d_call: TRBD2
v_call: TRBV6-2/TRBV6-3
clone_size: many
j_call: TRBJ2-7
cdr3_nt: TGTGCCAGCAGTTACCGACTGCCGCGGGGGGACTCCTACGAGCAGTACTTC
cdr3_aa: CASSYRLPRGDSYEQYF

d_call: TRBD2
v_call: TRBV7-2
clone_size: NA
j_call: TRBJ2-7
cdr3_nt: TGTGCCAGCAGCTACAGCGGGACCACCTACGAGCAGTACTTC
cdr3_aa: CASSYSGTTYEQYF

d_call: NA
v_call: TRBV7-8
clone_size: once
j_call: TRBJ1-2
cdr3_nt: TGTGCCAGCAGCTCCGGTTCGGGGGATGGCTACACCTTC
cdr3_aa: CASSSGSGDGYTF

d_call: TRBD1
v_call: TRBV7-8
clone_size: many
j_call: TRBJ2-4
cdr3_nt: TGTGCCAGCAGCTTTACCGGGACAGGGGAAGTGGGGTACAATGAGCAGTACTTC
cdr3_aa: CASSFTGTGEVGYNEQYF

d_call: NA
v_call: TRBV7-3
clone_size: medium-sized
j_call: TRBJ2-3
cdr3_nt: TGTGCCAGCAGCTTCAGTGGGTCGGATACGCAGTATTTT
cdr3_aa: CASSFSGSDTQYF

d_call: NA
v_call: TRBV7-2
clone_size: NA
j_call: TRBJ2-5
cdr3_nt: TGTGCCAGCAGCTTAGTATCAGGGGAGACCCAGTACTTC
cdr3_aa: CASSLVSGETQYF

d_call: TRBD2
v_call: TRBV28
clone_size: NA
j_call: TRBJ2-1
cdr3_nt: TGTGCCAGCAGTTTTGTTGCGGGAGCGGCCTACGAGCAGTTCTTC
cdr3_aa: CASSFVAGAAYEQFF

d_call: NA
v_call: TRBV7-2
clone_size: NA
j_call: TRBJ1-4
cdr3_nt: TGTGCCAGCAGCTTGAGCGGTTATGAAAAACTGTTTTTT
cdr3_aa: CASSLSGYEKLFF

d_call: TRBD2
v_call: TRBV2
clone_size: many
j_call: TRBJ2-3
cdr3_nt: TGTGCCAGCAGTGAAGCAACCCAGCGGGGGGCCACAGATACGCAGTATTTT
cdr3_aa: CASSEATQRGATDTQYF

d_call: NA
v_call: TRBV5-1
clone_size: many
j_call: TRBJ2-3
cdr3_nt: TGCGCCAGCAGCTGGGGGACGTTTGGGACAGATACGCAGTATTTT
cdr3_aa: CASSWGTFGTDTQYF

d_call: NA
v_call: TRBV6-5
clone_size: NA
j_call: TRBJ1-1
cdr3_nt: TGTGCCAGCAGTGACTCCGGGCAGAGAGCTTTCTTT
cdr3_aa: CASSDSGQRAFF

d_call: NA
v_call: TRBV18
clone_size: many
j_call: TRBJ2-5
cdr3_nt: TGTGCCAGCTCACCAGGGCAGCAGGAGACCCAGTACTTC
cdr3_aa: CASSPGQQETQYF

d_call: NA
v_call: TRBV11-3
clone_size: NA
j_call: TRBJ2-1
cdr3_nt: TGTGCCAGCAGCTCAGAGTCCCGCAATGAGCAGTTCTTC
cdr3_aa: CASSSESRNEQFF

d_call: NA
v_call: TRBV9
clone_size: few
j_call: TRBJ1-1
cdr3_nt: TGTGCCAGCAGCGTAGGCAGGGGGAACACTGAAGCTTTCTTT
cdr3_aa: CASSVGRGNTEAFF

d_call: NA
v_call: TRBV4-1
clone_size: many
j_call: TRBJ2-7
cdr3_nt: TGCGCCAGCAGCCAAGTGAGGGGGGAAACCTACGAGCAGTACTTC
cdr3_aa: CASSQVRGETYEQYF

d_call: TRBD2
v_call: TRBV7-2
clone_size: few
j_call: TRBJ2-7
cdr3_nt: TGTGCCAGCAGCTTCCTAGCGGGATCGAGGGAGCAGTACTTC
cdr3_aa: CASSFLAGSREQYF